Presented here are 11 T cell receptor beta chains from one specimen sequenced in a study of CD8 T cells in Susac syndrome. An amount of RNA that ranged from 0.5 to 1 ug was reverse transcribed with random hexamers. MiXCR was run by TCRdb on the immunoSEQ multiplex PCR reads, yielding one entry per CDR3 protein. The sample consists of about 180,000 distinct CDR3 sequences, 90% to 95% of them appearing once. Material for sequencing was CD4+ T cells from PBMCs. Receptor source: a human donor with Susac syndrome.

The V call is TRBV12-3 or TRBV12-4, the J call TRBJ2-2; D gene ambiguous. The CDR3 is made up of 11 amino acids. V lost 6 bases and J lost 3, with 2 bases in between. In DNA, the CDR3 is TGTGCCAGCAGGTACACCGGGGAGCTGTTTTTT. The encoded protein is CASRYTGELFF.

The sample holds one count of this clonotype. CDR3 in amino acids: CASGAGGQADTQYF. CDR3 nucleotide sequence: TGCGCCAGCGGAGCGGGGGGGCAGGCAGATACGCAGTATTTT. This chain connects TRBV5-1 to TRBJ2-3; 10 nucleotides agree with TRBD2. The germline CDR1 and CDR2 sequences are SGHRS and YFSETQ. The CDR3 sequence is 14 residues long. With V trimmed by 7 bases and J by 4 bases, 6 bases remained unmatched.

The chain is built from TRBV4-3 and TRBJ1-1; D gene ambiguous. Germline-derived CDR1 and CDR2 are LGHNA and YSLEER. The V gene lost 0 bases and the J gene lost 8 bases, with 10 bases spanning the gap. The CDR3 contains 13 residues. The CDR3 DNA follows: TGCGCCAGCAGCCAAGAGGGTGAGACAGAAGCTTTCTTT. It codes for CASSQEGETEAFF.

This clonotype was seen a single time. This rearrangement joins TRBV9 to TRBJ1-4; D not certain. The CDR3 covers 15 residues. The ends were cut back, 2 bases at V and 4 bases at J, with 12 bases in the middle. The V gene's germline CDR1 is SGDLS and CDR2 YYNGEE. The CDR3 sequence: CASSVFEDFNEKLFF. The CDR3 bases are TGTGCCAGCAGCGTCTTTGAGGATTTTAATGAAAAACTGTTTTTT.

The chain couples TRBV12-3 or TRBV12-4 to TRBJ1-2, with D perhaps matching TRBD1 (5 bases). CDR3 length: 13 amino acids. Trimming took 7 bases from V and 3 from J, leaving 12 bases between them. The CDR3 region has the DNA TGTGCCAGCAAAAAACAGGTCGACTATGGCTACACCTTC. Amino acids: CASKKQVDYGYTF.

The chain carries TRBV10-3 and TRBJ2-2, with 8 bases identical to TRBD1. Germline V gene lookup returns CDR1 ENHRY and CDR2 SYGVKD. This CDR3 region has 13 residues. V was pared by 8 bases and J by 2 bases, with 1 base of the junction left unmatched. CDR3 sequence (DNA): TGTGCCATCGGACAGGGTAACACCGGGGAGCTGTTTTTT. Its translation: CAIGQGNTGELFF.

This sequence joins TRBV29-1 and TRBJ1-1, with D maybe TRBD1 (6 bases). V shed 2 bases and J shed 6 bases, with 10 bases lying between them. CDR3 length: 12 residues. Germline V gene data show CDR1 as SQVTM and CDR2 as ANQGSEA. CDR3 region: CSVEQGSAEAFF. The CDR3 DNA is TGCAGCGTTGAACAGGGGTCGGCTGAAGCTTTCTTT.

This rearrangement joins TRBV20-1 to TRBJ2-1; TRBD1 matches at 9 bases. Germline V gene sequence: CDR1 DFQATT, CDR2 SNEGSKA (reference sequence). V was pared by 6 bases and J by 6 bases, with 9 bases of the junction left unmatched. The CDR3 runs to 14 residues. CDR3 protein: CSALGGTGTNEQFF. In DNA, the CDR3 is TGCAGTGCCCTAGGGGGGACAGGGACCAATGAGCAGTTCTTC.

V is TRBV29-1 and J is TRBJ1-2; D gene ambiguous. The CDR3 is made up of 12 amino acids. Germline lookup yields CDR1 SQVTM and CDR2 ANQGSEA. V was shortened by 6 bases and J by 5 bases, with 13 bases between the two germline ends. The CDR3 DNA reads TGCAGCGTGCAGGTCCTAGGGTATGGCTACACCTTC. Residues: CSVQVLGYGYTF. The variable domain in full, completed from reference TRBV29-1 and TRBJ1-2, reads SAVISQKPSRDICQRGTSLTIQCQVDSQVTMMFWYRQQPGQSLTLIATANQGSEATYESGFVIDKFPISRPNLTFSTLTVSNMSPEDSSIYLCSVQVLGYGYTFGSGTRLTVV.

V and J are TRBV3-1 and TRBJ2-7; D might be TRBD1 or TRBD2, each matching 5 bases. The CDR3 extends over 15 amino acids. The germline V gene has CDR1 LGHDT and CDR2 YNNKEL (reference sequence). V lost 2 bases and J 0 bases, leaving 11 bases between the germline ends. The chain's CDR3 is CASSQRDRLSYEQYF. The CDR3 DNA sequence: TGTGCCAGCAGCCAAAGGGACCGTCTCTCCTACGAGCAGTACTTC.

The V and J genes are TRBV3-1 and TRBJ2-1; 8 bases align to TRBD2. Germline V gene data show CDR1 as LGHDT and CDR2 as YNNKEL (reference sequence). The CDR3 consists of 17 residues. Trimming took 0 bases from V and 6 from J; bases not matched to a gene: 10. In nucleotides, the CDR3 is TGTGCCAGCAGCCAAGATGGACTAGCCCCTTCCCGCAATGAGCAGTTCTTC. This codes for CASSQDGLAPSRNEQFF.